This T cell receptor beta chain was obtained from a study of T cell repertoires in cytomegalovirus infection. Study as a whole: Recently identified HLA-C-restricted CMV epitopes and well-studied HLA-B-restricted CMV epitopes were used by the study. An indication of both CMV infection and matching HLA type came from public TCR beta signatures.

TCRdb processed the reads anew with MiXCR; each CDR3 protein has one entry. The table lists about 360,000 distinct CDR3 sequences, approximately 35% of them singletons. The CDR3 extends over 12 amino acids. Per germline, CDR1 SGHTA and CDR2 FQGNSA. Trimming shortened V by 5 bases and J by 8 bases, and 12 bases separated the two germline ends. This clonotype came up many times. Its antigen remains unknown. The TCR sequence derives from a human donor in good health (CMV status not recorded). Some clones in this sample may be carry-over from other donors' samples. V usage is TRBV7-2 and J usage is TRBJ1-2; D unresolved. The sample in question was cultured PBMCs, obtained from culture after CMV antigen stimulation. CDR3 sequence (DNA): TGTGCCAGCAGCCCCGACACGGGCGGCTACACCTTC. Protein product: CASSPDTGGYTF.